This is a list of T cell receptor beta chains from one sample in a study of blood T cell repertoires in COVID-19. Some clones are missing from TCRdb's copy, which holds only in-frame ones; the method was immunoSEQ multiplex PCR. Of roughly 100,000 clones listed, roughly 89% are singletons. Sequenced input: peripheral blood. These receptors all stem from a man between 65 and 85 years old with active or convalescent COVID-19. Both conserved end residues are part of each CDR3. D genes are given only for firm matches. A clone size is listed for some rows: how often the clone was seen (once, few, many), or a class if it is expanded.

d_call	j_call	clone_size	v_call	cdr3_nt	cdr3_aa
-	TRBJ2-7	once	TRBV5-4	TGTGCCAGCAGCTTGGCCGGCAGGGATGAGCAGTACTTC	CASSLAGRDEQYF
TRBD2	TRBJ2-1	-	TRBV5-4	TGTGCCAGCAGCTCCCCCCCCCAAGGAGCGGGGGGGCGTAATGAGCAGTTCTTC	CASSSPPQGAGGRNEQFF
TRBD2	TRBJ2-5	-	TRBV9	TGTGCCAGCAGCGTAGGGGGCAGGACTAGACAGCAAGAGACCCAGTACTTC	CASSVGGRTRQQETQYF
TRBD1	TRBJ1-5	-	TRBV28	TGTGCCAGCAGTGCGAGGGGCAGGGGGCAATGGCAGCCCCAGCATTTT	CASSARGRGQWQPQHF
TRBD2	TRBJ2-2	-	TRBV28	TGTGCCAGCAGTTCTCACCCCGGACTAGCCGTGGCGAACACCGGGGAGCTGTTTTTT	CASSSHPGLAVANTGELFF
-	TRBJ2-1	few	TRBV5-1	TGCGCCAGCAGCATCCTCGGGGTCTCCTACAATGAGCAGTTCTTC	CASSILGVSYNEQFF
-	TRBJ1-1	-	TRBV30	TGTGCCTGGAGTGTCCAGTCGAACACTGAAGCTTTCTTT	CAWSVQSNTEAFF
TRBD1	TRBJ2-1	few	TRBV5-1	TGCGCCAGCAGCTTGACGGGGATCGGGACAGACTACAATGAGCAGTTCTTC	CASSLTGIGTDYNEQFF
TRBD1	TRBJ1-4	-	TRBV11-2	TGTGCCAGCAGCCCGGGACAGAATGAAAAACTGTTTTTT	CASSPGQNEKLFF
TRBD2	TRBJ2-3	-	TRBV2	TGTGCCAGCAGTGAGTCTAGCGGGGGCACAGATACGCAGTATTTT	CASSESSGGTDTQYF
TRBD1	TRBJ1-2	-	TRBV30	TGTGCCTGGACGACAGGGCAAGTGGGCTACACCTTC	CAWTTGQVGYTF
TRBD1	TRBJ1-1	-	TRBV3-1/TRBV3-2	TGTGCCAGCAGCCTCTCATACAGGGGATCTAACACTGAAGCTTTCTTT	CASSLSYRGSNTEAFF
TRBD2	TRBJ2-1	-	TRBV28	TGTGCCAGCAGTTTCCCGAGCGGGGGGGCCCATGAGCAGTTCTTC	CASSFPSGGAHEQFF
-	TRBJ2-7	-	TRBV28	TGTGCCAGCAGGTTTAGCTCCTACGAGCAGTACTTC	CASRFSSYEQYF
-	TRBJ1-2	-	TRBV5-4	TGTGCCAGCAGCTCTCGGGGGTCGAACTATGGCTACACCTTC	CASSSRGSNYGYTF
-	TRBJ2-7	-	TRBV4-2	TGTGCCAGCAGCGCTAATACCCCGGGACAAACCACCCACGAGCAGTACTTC	CASSANTPGQTTHEQYF
-	TRBJ1-5	-	TRBV19	TGTGCCAGTAGGCGTTACAGGTATAGCAATCAGCCCCAGCATTTT	CASRRYRYSNQPQHF
-	TRBJ1-2	-	TRBV18	TGTGCCAGCTCACCACATCCAACCGGCGAGGGCGGCTACACCTTC	CASSPHPTGEGGYTF
TRBD1	TRBJ2-4	-	TRBV4-3	TGCGCCAGCAGCCCGGTTTCCATGAGCACAGGGGGGCTAGCCAAAAACATTCAGTACTTC	CASSPVSMSTGGLAKNIQYF
-	TRBJ1-5	-	TRBV9	TGTGCCACAGAGGACAGTTACAATCAGCCCCAGCATTTT	CATEDSYNQPQHF
TRBD1	TRBJ1-4	-	TRBV5-1	TGCGCCAGCAGCCACGGACAGGGTCAAGAAAAACTGTTTTTT	CASSHGQGQEKLFF
-	TRBJ1-2	-	TRBV30	TGTGCCTGGAGTAGCAGGCAGGGAAATTCCAATGGCTACACCTTC	CAWSSRQGNSNGYTF
-	TRBJ1-4	once	TRBV2	TGTGCCAGCAGTGTCAATCTGGGGGGGGAAAAACTGTTTTTT	CASSVNLGGEKLFF
TRBD1	TRBJ1-1	-	TRBV11-2	TGTGCCAGCAGCGAATTACAGGGGGCGCGTACTGAAGCTTTCTTT	CASSELQGARTEAFF
TRBD1	TRBJ2-5	-	TRBV7-3	TGTGCCAGCAGCAAGACAGGGGGCTTAGAGACCCAGTACTTC	CASSKTGGLETQYF
-	TRBJ2-2	few	TRBV30	TGTGCCTGGAGTGCAGGGCTAACCGGGGAGCTGTTTTTT	CAWSAGLTGELFF
TRBD1	TRBJ1-5	-	TRBV6-5	TGTGCCAGCAGAGACAGGGACAGGCGGTATCAGCCCCAGCATTTT	CASRDRDRRYQPQHF
TRBD1	TRBJ1-2	-	TRBV15	TGTGCCACCAGCAGGGGAACAGGGGGTCGGCGCGGCTACACCTTC	CATSRGTGGRRGYTF
TRBD2	TRBJ2-3	-	TRBV18	TGTGCCAGCTCACTTACGACTAGCGGTCCCACAGATACGCAGTATTTT	CASSLTTSGPTDTQYF
-	TRBJ2-5	-	TRBV5-4	TGTGCCAGCAGCTTGGGTTTGCGGGACCAAGAGACCCAGTACTTC	CASSLGLRDQETQYF
-	TRBJ2-3	-	TRBV6-5	TGTGCCAGCAAAACCGGGGTTGCCTGGGATACGCAGTATTTT	CASKTGVAWDTQYF
-	TRBJ1-2	once	TRBV5-1	TGCGCCAGCAGCTCGCCCGGAGCCCCAAGTTATGGCTACACCTTC	CASSSPGAPSYGYTF
-	TRBJ1-6	-	TRBV7-2	TGTGCCAGCAGCTTCAGCGTTCAGGGGACCTATAATTCACCCCTCCACTTT	CASSFSVQGTYNSPLHF
TRBD2	TRBJ2-5	-	TRBV10-1	TGCGCCAGCAGTGCTGCTAGCGGGGACCCCAGAGAGACCCAGTACTTC	CASSAASGDPRETQYF
-	TRBJ2-3	-	TRBV7-9	TGTGCCAGCAGCCCGGGACAAAGAGACACAGATACGCAGTATTTT	CASSPGQRDTDTQYF
TRBD1	TRBJ2-5	-	TRBV5-1	TGCGCCAGCAGCAAGGGACAGGGACAAGAGACCCAGTACTTC	CASSKGQGQETQYF
-	TRBJ1-2	few	TRBV6-6	TGTGCCAGCAGCGTACTGTCGGACTATGGCTACACCTTC	CASSVLSDYGYTF
-	TRBJ1-2	-	TRBV6-5	TGTGCCAGCAGTTATAGAGGCGACAGAGACTATGGCTACACCTTC	CASSYRGDRDYGYTF
-	TRBJ2-7	once	TRBV11-2	TGTGCCAGCAGCTTCGTCAGGGGCTACGAGCAGTACTTC	CASSFVRGYEQYF
TRBD1	TRBJ1-2	-	TRBV18	TGTGCCAGCTCACCTTTGGGCACAGGGGAGACAGCCGGCGGCTACACCTTC	CASSPLGTGETAGGYTF
-	TRBJ1-1	-	TRBV25-1	TGTGCCAGCAGTGCAGGCACCTTTACTGAAGCTTTCTTT	CASSAGTFTEAFF
-	TRBJ1-6	-	TRBV5-4	TGTGCCAGCTCCCAGGACGGGCGGCGGGATTCACCCCTCCACTTT	CASSQDGRRDSPLHF
-	TRBJ1-1	-	TRBV10-3	TGTGCCATCAGTGAGTCGCCGGGATTGGACACTGAAGCTTTCTTT	CAISESPGLDTEAFF
-	TRBJ1-1	once	TRBV29-1	TGCAGCGTTGAGCGTCCGGGTCGCACTGAAGCTTTCTTT	CSVERPGRTEAFF
TRBD1	TRBJ1-2	-	TRBV7-8	TGTGCCAGCAGCTCTCGAGGGACAGGGTTCTCACCGGGCTATGGCTACACCTTC	CASSSRGTGFSPGYGYTF
-	TRBJ1-2	few	TRBV2	TGTGCCAGCAGTGAGCAGGGTGTTGGGTATGGCTACACCTTC	CASSEQGVGYGYTF
-	TRBJ2-3	-	TRBV5-4	TGTGCCAGCAGCCCTACTAGCCAAGATACGCAGTATTTT	CASSPTSQDTQYF
-	TRBJ2-6	-	TRBV7-2	TGTGCCAGCAGTTCAGTTACAGGTTTATCTGGGGCCAACGTCCTGACTTTC	CASSSVTGLSGANVLTF
TRBD1	TRBJ1-2	-	TRBV19	TGTGCCAGTACCCCGGGACAGCCTCGAGGCTACACCTTC	CASTPGQPRGYTF